Sequencing of this T cell receptor (beta chain) was carried out in a study of shared clonotypes between healthy human individuals. The overall study: The study enrolled a couple of women and three men aged 18 to 49.

The assay was immunoSEQ multiplex PCR, and TCRdb's table has in-frame clones only and misses some. Among 490,000 or so clones listed, less than 80% were seen once. Adult Caucasians living in Nashville, Tennessee made up all of the donors. This clone was counted a few times. The CDR3 spans 15 residues. Germline-derived CDR1 and CDR2 are SGHRS and YFSETQ. V was shortened by 4 bases and J by 0 bases, with 11 bases between the two germline ends. The sequencing input was PBMCs. The clonotype was recovered from a woman aged 40 to 49 in good health. Some clones in this sample may be carry-over from other donors' samples. The rearrangement uses TRBV5-1 and TRBJ2-1; weak D call: TRBD2 (6 bases). In nucleotides, the CDR3 is TGCGCCAGCAGCCCCTACGGGAGCTCCTACAATGAGCAGTTCTTC. Translating gives CASSPYGSSYNEQFF.